One sample yielded the 11 T cell receptor beta chains listed below, sequenced in a study of CD8 T cells in Susac syndrome. An input of 0.5 to 1 ug of RNA was subjected to reverse transcription using random hexamers. TCRdb re-called the immunoSEQ multiplex PCR reads with MiXCR, one entry per CDR3 protein. The sample holds roughly 200,000 distinct CDR3 sequences, roughly 94% seen once. Sequenced material: CD4+ T cells from PBMCs. All receptors derive from a human donor in good health.

This clonotype has a single count. The CDR3 loop reads CASSALAMGNEQFF. The CDR3 DNA reads TGCGCCAGCAGCGCCCTAGCGATGGGGAATGAGCAGTTCTTC. The chain joins TRBV5-1 to TRBJ2-1; tentatively, D is TRBD2 (6 bases). CDR1 is SGHRS and CDR2 is YFSETQ in the germline V gene. V was trimmed by 4 bases and J by 7 bases, leaving 15 bases between them. This CDR3 region has 14 residues.

This clonotype was observed a handful of times. The V and J genes are TRBV5-4 and TRBJ2-1, with 9 positions matching TRBD1. Germline lookup yields CDR1 SGHNT and CDR2 YYREEE (reference sequence). This CDR3 comprises 16 residues. The J segment lost 7 bases and the V segment lost 1 base, leaving 9 bases of the junction unmatched. The CDR3, as DNA: TGTGCCAGCAGCTTGTACGGGGACAGGGTCGGGAATGAGCAGTTCTTC. Translation gives CASSLYGDRVGNEQFF. Variable domain in full (rest from reference TRBV5-4 and TRBJ2-1): ETGVTQSPTHLIKTRGQQVTLRCSSQSGHNTVSWYQQALGQGPQFIFQYYREEENGRGNFPPRFSGLQFPNYSSELNVNALELDDSALYLCASSLYGDRVGNEQFFGPGTRLTVL.

The V call is TRBV9, the J call TRBJ2-2, with no clear D. Germline V lookup: CDR1 SGDLS, CDR2 YYNGEE. The germline V and J ends were trimmed by 4 bases and 5 bases, with 9 bases remaining between them. The length of the CDR3 is 13 residues. DNA for the CDR3: TGTGCCAGCAGCACCCGACAAACCGGGGAGCTGTTTTTT. Encoded protein: CASSTRQTGELFF. Looking up the rest from reference TRBV9 and TRBJ2-2 gives the full variable domain: DSGVTQTPKHLITATGQRVTLRCSPRSGDLSVYWYQQSLDQGLQFLIQYYNGEERAKGNILERFSAQQFPDLHSELNLSSLELGDSALYFCASSTRQTGELFFGEGSRLTVL.

This sequence joins TRBV28 and TRBJ1-2; D not certain. The CDR3 is made up of 14 amino acids. The germline CDR1 and CDR2 sequences are MDHEN and SYDVKM. With 4 bases removed from V and 2 bases from J, the gap between germline ends came to 11 bases. CDR3 residues: CASSSAEQNYGYTF. The CDR3 nucleotides are TGTGCCAGCAGTTCCGCGGAGCAGAACTATGGCTACACCTTC.

V gene TRBV29-1 combines with J gene TRBJ1-1, with TRBD1 identical over 7 bases. From germline, CDR1 is SQVTM and CDR2 ANQGSEA. The V and J ends lost 3 bases and 1 base, in that order; junction bases with no gene match: 11. This CDR3 contains 16 residues. In DNA form, the CDR3 reads TGCAGCGTTGATCCGCTTGACAGGGACCCGAACACTGAAGCTTTCTTT. This codes for CSVDPLDRDPNTEAFF.

The chain employs TRBV20-1 and TRBJ1-4; the D is unclear. In germline, CDR1 is DFQATT, CDR2 SNEGSKA (reference sequence). V lost 4 bases to trimming and J lost 3 bases, with 9 bases between them. This CDR3 has 13 residues. CDR3 sequence reads: CSAKTGANEKLFF. The CDR3 nucleotides are TGCAGTGCTAAGACCGGAGCTAATGAAAAACTGTTTTTT.

The chain is built from TRBV7-4 and TRBJ2-7; TRBD1 might be the D (5 bases). Germline V lookup: CDR1 SGHVT, CDR2 SQSDAQ. The CDR3 is 13 residues long. Trimming removed 6 bases from V and 1 base from J, with 10 bases in between. CDR3 coding DNA: TGTGCCAGCAGACTTAAGGGGTCCTACGAGCAGTACGTC. It yields the protein CASRLKGSYEQYV.

V usage is TRBV24-1 and J usage is TRBJ2-3; D unclear. V lost 4 bases and J 2 bases, leaving 12 bases between the germline ends. This CDR3 has 15 amino acids. Germline V lookup: CDR1 KGHDR, CDR2 SFDVKD. CDR3 DNA sequence: TGTGCCACCAGTGACCCGACGGGTAACACAGATACGCAGTATTTT. Amino acid sequence: CATSDPTGNTDTQYF.

The V and J genes are TRBV3-1 and TRBJ2-1, with D perhaps matching TRBD1 (5 bases). The CDR3 spans 15 residues. With 0 bases removed from V and 12 bases from J, the gap between germline ends came to 18 bases. Germline V lookup: CDR1 LGHDT, CDR2 YNNKEL (reference sequence). This chain's CDR3 is CASSQELVGRVWQFF. CDR3 DNA sequence: TGTGCCAGCAGCCAAGAATTGGTGGGCAGGGTTTGGCAGTTCTTC.

The chain uses TRBV29-1 and TRBJ2-1, with no clear D. CDR1 SQVTM and CDR2 ANQGSEA come from the germline V gene. The CDR3 has 15 residues. Trimming removed 0 bases at V and 7 bases at J, with 16 bases between. The CDR3: CSVEDRKVSLNEQFF. DNA for the CDR3: TGCAGCGTTGAAGATCGGAAGGTATCCCTAAATGAGCAGTTCTTC.

The rearrangement links TRBV12-3 or TRBV12-4 to TRBJ2-1; 8 nucleotides match TRBD2. This CDR3 spans 16 amino acids. V trimming: 5 bases; J trimming: 4 bases; junction bases outside the gene matches: 10. The CDR3 DNA reads TGTGCCAGCAGTGGGACTAGTAGCGGGGAGTACAATGAGCAGTTCTTC. Translated, it gives CASSGTSSGEYNEQFF.